This T cell receptor (beta chain) was found in a study of Ad26.COV2.S vaccination and SARS-CoV-2 variants. Study findings and constraints: The analyses of TCR breadth and depth may have understated the size of total T cell responses.

Clones were sequenced by immunoSEQ multiplex PCR, and TCRdb holds only the in-frame ones, with some missing. The top ten clones hold 4.5% to 6% of a sample with around 140,000 clones, 80% to 90% of them seen once. Comment on this clone: Its cognate antigen is unknown.

From germline, CDR1 is MNHEY and CDR2 SVGEGT. The CDR3 loop spans 14 amino acids. V was pared by 5 bases and J by 10 bases, with 15 bases between. This receptor was taken from a human donor who had recovered from COVID-19. The chain is built from TRBV6-2 or TRBV6-3 and TRBJ1-6; D perhaps matches TRBD1 (5 bases). Sequenced material: peripheral blood, taken after recovery from COVID-19. As DNA, the CDR3 is TGTGCCAGCAGTGATCGGGACTTGAGATCACCCCTCCACTTT. Its protein product is CASSDRDLRSPLHF.